The clone carrying this TCR beta chain was observed once. Its target is unknown. The repertoire was sequenced with immunoSEQ multiplex PCR; TCRdb's copy has only in-frame clones and lacks some. Among about 350,000 clones, about 90% were seen once, and the ten largest hold roughly 3.9%. This entry comes from a study of Ad26.COV2.S vaccination and SARS-CoV-2 variants. General study points: Once vaccination had occurred, spike-specific CD8+ and CD4+ T cell responses reportedly showed substantial breadth. An underestimation of total T cell responses may have resulted from the TCR breadth and depth analyses.

With V trimmed by 5 bases and J by 9 bases, 12 bases remained unmatched. Germline values: CDR1 LNHDA, CDR2 SQIVND (reference sequence). CDR3 size: 14 residues. The chain has TRBV19 and TRBJ2-5; TRBD2 agrees at 7 bases. The origin of this receptor is a human donor who had recovered from COVID-19. The sequencing here drew on peripheral blood, taken after recovery from COVID-19. CDR3 nucleotides: TGTGCCAGTAGTGGGGGTAGACTCCGGGGGGCCCAGTACTTC. Protein sequence: CASSGGRLRGAQYF.